The 27 T cell receptor beta chains given below trace back to one sample, sequenced in a study of metastatic and nonmetastatic thyroid tumors. Patients were all untreated before their thyroid surgery. Using MiXCR, TCRdb reanalyzed the PCR reads. This sample has 35,000 to 50,000 clones, with approximately 20% found just once. Input material: blood. The receptors derive from a female donor with papillary thyroid cancer or a benign thyroid nodule (not recorded which). Some clones in this sample may be carry-over from other donors' samples.

The V gene is TRBV12-3 or TRBV12-4, the J gene TRBJ2-2; 8 bases are shared with TRBD1. With V trimmed by 5 bases and J by 6 bases, 14 bases remained unmatched. This CDR3 spans 17 amino acids. The CDR3 spells CASSVHHAGQGAGELFF. CDR3 coding DNA: TGTGCCAGCAGTGTACACCACGCAGGACAGGGCGCCGGGGAGCTGTTTTTT.

This sequence joins TRBV6-1 and TRBJ2-4, with 12 bases matching TRBD2. The CDR3 runs to 16 residues. Germline V lookup: CDR1 MNHNS, CDR2 SASEGT. The junction had 7 bases not matched to a gene; V was cut back by 6 bases and J by 4 bases. The CDR3 region has the DNA TGTGCCAGCAGCCCAAGGACTAGCGGGGTAAAAAACATTCAGTACTTC. This codes for CASSPRTSGVKNIQYF.

This clone was observed a few times. This may come from a read error, since a much larger clone is one base off. V is TRBV6-1 and J is TRBJ1-1; D unresolved. The V gene's germline CDR1 is MNHNS and CDR2 SASEGT. The CDR3 contains 13 residues. This CDR3 reads CASSEAAVTEAFF. The CDR3 nucleotides read TGTGCCAGTAGTGAAGCGGCAGTCACTGAAGCTTTCTTT.

The table lists this clone with many counts. The chain combines TRBV2 with TRBJ2-3, with D possibly TRBD2 on 5 matching bases. V lost 5 bases and J lost 0, with 9 bases in between. Looked up from germline, CDR1 is SNHLY and CDR2 is FYNNEI. This CDR3 region has 14 residues. CDR3 in amino acids: CASSYRDSTDTQYF. The CDR3 nucleotides are TGTGCCAGCAGTTACCGGGATAGCACAGATACGCAGTATTTT. Full variable domain (outside the CDR3, taken from reference TRBV2 and TRBJ2-3): EPEVTQTPSHQVTQMGQEVILRCVPISNHLYFYWYRQILGQKVEFLVSFYNNEISEKSEIFDDQFSVERPDGSNFTLKIRSTKLEDSAMYFCASSYRDSTDTQYFGPGTRLTVL.

There are a few counts of this clone. The chain links TRBV6-1 to TRBJ2-7; 7 bases align to TRBD2. Germline assignment: CDR1 MNHNS and CDR2 SASEGT. The CDR3 has 15 amino acids. Trimming removed 3 bases from V and 12 bases from J; junction bases left unmatched: 17. CDR3 sequence reads: CASSEELRDYGGGYF. The CDR3 DNA reads TGTGCCAGCAGTGAGGAACTCCGGGACTATGGAGGCGGGTACTTC.

The chain combines TRBV25-1 with TRBJ2-1, with 10 positions matching TRBD1. The V segment lost 3 bases and the J segment 13 bases; nucleotides outside the gene matches: 6. The CDR3 loop spans 13 amino acids. CDR1 and CDR2 from the germline V gene are MGHDK and SYGVNS. The CDR3 is CASSDLDRGYQFF. CDR3 DNA: TGTGCCAGCAGTGACTTGGACAGGGGGTATCAGTTCTTC.

The rearrangement links TRBV28 to TRBJ1-1; TRBD1 matches 8 bases. The CDR3 totals 15 residues. V shed 3 bases, J shed 5 bases, and the junction held 8 bases outside the gene matches. Germline CDR1 reads MDHEN; CDR2 reads SYDVKM. The CDR3 region has the DNA TGTGCCAGCAGTTTTCAAACAGGGGGAGGTACTGAAGCTTTCTTT. Residues: CASSFQTGGGTEAFF.

This clone appeared many times. V usage is TRBV5-1 and J usage is TRBJ2-7, with 7 bases fitting TRBD2. The CDR3 is made up of 14 amino acids. Looked up from germline, CDR1 is SGHRS and CDR2 is YFSETQ. Trimming removed 7 bases from V and 6 bases from J; junction bases left unmatched: 13. CDR3 coding DNA: TGCGCCAGCTCCATGGGGGGGAACTACCCCGAGCAGTACTTC. It specifies CASSMGGNYPEQYF. The full variable domain, completed using reference TRBV5-1 and TRBJ2-7, is KAGVTQTPRYLIKTRGQQVTLSCSPISGHRSVSWYQQTPGQGLQFLFEYFSETQRNKGNFPGRFSGRQFSNSRSEMNVSTLELGDSALYLCASSMGGNYPEQYFGPGTRLTVT.

This clone has just a few counts. The chain links TRBV10-3 to TRBJ2-2; D might be TRBD1 (7 bases). CDR1 and CDR2 from the germline V gene are ENHRY and SYGVKD. The ends were cut back, 11 bases at V and 4 bases at J, with 20 bases in the middle. CDR3 size: 15 residues. The CDR3 protein is CAAQDLQGGTGELFF. DNA for the CDR3: TGTGCCGCTCAAGACCTTCAGGGGGGCACCGGGGAGCTGTTTTTT.

The genes are TRBV29-1 and TRBJ1-1; 12 positions agree with TRBD1. The CDR3 length is 13 residues. The germline gives CDR1 SQVTM, CDR2 ANQGSEA. DNA of the CDR3: TGCAGTGCTGGGACAGGGGGCAGGACTGAAGCTTTCTTT. Protein sequence: CSAGTGGRTEAFF.

This clone came up many times. The rearrangement joins TRBV29-1 to TRBJ2-7, with 12 positions matching TRBD2. The CDR3 has 14 amino acids. Germline-derived CDR1 and CDR2 are SQVTM and ANQGSEA. The J segment lost 7 bases and the V segment lost 7 bases, leaving 11 bases of the junction unmatched. For the CDR3, the DNA is TGCAGCGCCTCGGAGACTAGCGGGAGTAATGAGCAGTACTTC. This translates into CSASETSGSNEQYF.

In its sample, this clone was seen many times. V and J are TRBV28 and TRBJ1-6; D is ambiguous. CDR3 length equals 17 residues. Per germline, CDR1 MDHEN and CDR2 SYDVKM. Trimming shortened V by 5 bases and J by 8 bases, and 22 bases separated the two germline ends. The CDR3 nucleotides are TGTGCCAGCAGTCCTAGGCTCCCGAGGCGGAACCATTCACCCCTCCACTTT. This codes for CASSPRLPRRNHSPLHF.

This clone was found a few times. The V call is TRBV12-3 or TRBV12-4, the J call TRBJ2-5; D not certain. The CDR3 runs 14 residues. V lost 1 base to trimming and J lost 5 bases, with 11 bases between them. CDR3 DNA sequence: TGTGCCAGCAGTTTAGATGTCGTTTTCGAGACCCAGTACTTC. Its protein product is CASSLDVVFETQYF.

The chain links TRBV4-1 to TRBJ1-6, with D perhaps TRBD1 (5 bases). This CDR3 has 16 amino acids. The germline V gene has CDR1 MGHRA and CDR2 YSYEKL. V lost 4 bases and J 5 bases, leaving 15 bases between the germline ends. The DNA for the CDR3 is TGCGCCAGCAGCCGCAACACAGGAGAGAATAATTCACCCCTCCACTTT. It is translated as CASSRNTGENNSPLHF.

This clone was seen a handful of times. A single base separates this from a much larger clone, so it may be a read error. The chain couples TRBV19 to TRBJ2-7, with a possible D match to TRBD1 (5 bases). The J call may be in error: the DNA end matches TRBJ2-5 better. This CDR3 has 13 residues. Per the germline V gene, CDR1 is LNHDA and CDR2 is SQIVND (reference sequence). CDR3 nucleotides: TGTGCCAGTACTGAAGCAGGGCAAGAGACCCAGTACTTC. This sequence encodes CASTEAGQETQYF.

This clone was observed at least ten times. Other nucleotide sequences in the sample specify the same CDR3. The CDR3 DNA reads TGCGCCAGCAGCATAGATCCGGGACAAGACGGCGGGGGCTACACCTTC. Translating gives CASSIDPGQDGGGYTF. The chain links TRBV5-1 to TRBJ1-2; weak D call: TRBD1 (6 bases). This CDR3 contains 16 residues. Looked up from germline, CDR1 is SGHRS and CDR2 is YFSETQ. The V gene lost 4 bases and the J gene lost 8 bases, with 24 bases spanning the gap. Looking up the rest from reference TRBV5-1 and TRBJ1-2 gives the full variable domain: KAGVTQTPRYLIKTRGQQVTLSCSPISGHRSVSWYQQTPGQGLQFLFEYFSETQRNKGNFPGRFSGRQFSNSRSEMNVSTLELGDSALYLCASSIDPGQDGGGYTFGSGTRLTVV.

The genes are TRBV28 and TRBJ1-1; no clear D. V was clipped by 5 bases and J by 7 bases, with 14 bases between them. Germline V gene data show CDR1 as MDHEN and CDR2 as SYDVKM. The CDR3 has 13 amino acids. The CDR3 sequence is CASSNLGWVEAFF. In DNA form, the CDR3 reads TGTGCCAGCAGTAACCTGGGGTGGGTTGAAGCTTTCTTT.

Ten or more counts support this clone. This chain links TRBV20-1 with TRBJ2-5; no clear D. The CDR3 has 15 amino acids. Trimming left V 0 bases short and J 4 bases short, with 15 bases between. Per the germline V gene, CDR1 is DFQATT and CDR2 is SNEGSKA (reference sequence). CDR3 DNA sequence: TGCAGTGCTAGAGATTGGCAGGTAGCCATAGAGACCCAGTACTTC. Its protein is CSARDWQVAIETQYF.

This clone was counted many times. This chain joins TRBV3-1 and TRBJ2-5; the match to TRBD2 covers 7 bases. CDR3 size: 16 residues. The germline gives CDR1 LGHDT, CDR2 YNNKEL (reference sequence). With V trimmed by 4 bases and J by 5 bases, 13 bases remained unmatched. In DNA, the CDR3 is TGTGCCAGCAGCCCGACTAGTGGGAGGGCCGGGGAGACCCAGTACTTC. Its translation: CASSPTSGRAGETQYF.

This clone has a count of ten or more. This sequence joins TRBV18 and TRBJ1-2; 9 nucleotides match TRBD1. CDR3 length: 13 residues. Unmatched junction bases numbered 0, after V lost 3 bases and J lost 4 bases. Germline CDR1 KGHSH, CDR2 LQKENI. The CDR3, as DNA: TGTGCCAGCTCACCGGACAGGGGCTATGGCTACACCTTC. Residues: CASSPDRGYGYTF.

This clone occurred many times. V is TRBV6-1 and J is TRBJ2-4, with D uncertain. The germline CDR1 and CDR2 sequences are MNHNS and SASEGT. This CDR3 spans 14 amino acids. The V and J ends lost 3 bases and 4 bases respectively, with 10 bases between them. The CDR3 bases are TGTGCCAGCAGTGATTTCTGGCCAAAAAACATTCAGTACTTC. Amino acid sequence: CASSDFWPKNIQYF.

The table lists this clone with many counts. This chain uses TRBV20-1 with TRBJ2-1; perhaps TRBD2 as D (6 bases). CDR1 and CDR2 from the germline V gene are DFQATT and SNEGSKA (reference sequence). The CDR3 has 13 residues. DNA for the CDR3: TGCAGCATCTCCGGGAGTGGGCTGAATGAGCAGTTCTTC. It translates to CSISGSGLNEQFF.

This clone was seen repeatedly, ten times or more. V is TRBV11-3 and J is TRBJ2-5, with D perhaps TRBD2 (5 bases). The CDR3 covers 13 residues. V dropped 5 bases and J dropped 7 bases, with 14 bases sitting between them. Germline CDR1 SGHNT, CDR2 YENEEA. In DNA form, the CDR3 reads TGTGCCAGCAGCACTATAGCGCTAGGGACCCAGTACTTC. Its protein product is CASSTIALGTQYF.

Many counts were recorded for this clone. The chain is built from TRBV19 and TRBJ1-2; tentative D call: TRBD1 (5 bases). The CDR3 contains 13 residues. Between the trimmed V and J ends, which lost 3 bases and 4 bases, there was a span of 9 bases. Germline V gene lookup returns CDR1 LNHDA and CDR2 SQIVND (reference sequence). The CDR3 loop reads CASSMAGPYGYTF. The CDR3 DNA follows: TGTGCCAGTAGTATGGCAGGGCCCTATGGCTACACCTTC. The variable domain in full, with the rest retrieved from reference TRBV19 and TRBJ1-2, is DGGITQSPKYLFRKEGQNVTLSCEQNLNHDAMYWYRQDPGQGLRLIYYSQIVNDFQKGDIAEGYSVSREKKESFPLTVTSAQKNPTAFYLCASSMAGPYGYTFGSGTRLTVV.

The V gene is TRBV10-3, the J gene TRBJ1-2, with a weak D call TRBD1 (5 bases). This CDR3 region has 14 residues. Trimming removed 6 bases at V and 4 bases at J, with 15 bases between. CDR1 and CDR2 from the germline V gene are ENHRY and SYGVKD. This chain's CDR3 is CAISPGFVPYGYTF. CDR3 nucleotides: TGTGCCATCAGCCCAGGGTTCGTCCCCTATGGCTACACCTTC.

In regard to this clone: This may be a read error, as it is one base from a much larger clone. This sequence joins TRBV2 and TRBJ1-1, with TRBD1 matching 8 bases. CDR3 length equals 15 residues. Germline V CDR1 and CDR2: SNHLY, FYNNEI. Unmatched junction bases numbered 13, after V lost 8 bases and J lost 5 bases. CDR3 coding DNA: TGTGCCAGCCGCATTCTGGGACAGGTCGGTACTGAAGCTTTCTTT. Its translation is CASRILGQVGTEAFF.

This clone has a count of ten or more. V is TRBV7-3 and J is TRBJ2-5; no clear D. V dropped 3 bases and J dropped 3 bases, with 8 bases sitting between them. Germline CDR1 and CDR2: SGHTA and FQGTGA. The CDR3 is 13 residues long. DNA for the CDR3: TGTGCCAGCAGCTTGGCCAGCGAAGAGACCCAGTACTTC. Amino acids: CASSLASEETQYF.